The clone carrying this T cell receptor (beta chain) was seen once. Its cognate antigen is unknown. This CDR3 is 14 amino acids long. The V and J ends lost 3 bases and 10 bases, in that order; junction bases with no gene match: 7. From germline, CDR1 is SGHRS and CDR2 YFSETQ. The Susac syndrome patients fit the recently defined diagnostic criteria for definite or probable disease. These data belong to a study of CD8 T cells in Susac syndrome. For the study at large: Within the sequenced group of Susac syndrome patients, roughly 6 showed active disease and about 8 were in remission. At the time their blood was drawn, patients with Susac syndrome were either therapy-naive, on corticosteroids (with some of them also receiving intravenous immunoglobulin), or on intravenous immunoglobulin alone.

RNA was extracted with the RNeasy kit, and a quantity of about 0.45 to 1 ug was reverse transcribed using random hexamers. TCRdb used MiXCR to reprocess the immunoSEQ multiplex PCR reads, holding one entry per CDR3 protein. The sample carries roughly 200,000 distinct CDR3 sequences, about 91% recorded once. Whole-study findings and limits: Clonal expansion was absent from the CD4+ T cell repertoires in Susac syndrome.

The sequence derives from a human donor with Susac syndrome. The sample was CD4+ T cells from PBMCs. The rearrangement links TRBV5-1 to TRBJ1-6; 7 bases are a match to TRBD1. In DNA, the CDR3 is TGCGCCAGCAGCTCTACAGGGGTACGGTCACCCCTCCACTTT. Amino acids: CASSSTGVRSPLHF.